The rows below give T cell receptor beta chains drawn from one sample of a study of cytomegalovirus exposure and HLA in healthy donors. TCRdb's copy holds only in-frame clones and misses some; the assay was immunoSEQ multiplex PCR. Of about 140,000 clones listed, 82% are singletons. The source material was PBMCs. Receptor source: a man aged 18 to 30 in good health and CMV-seropositive. Each CDR3 is given with its conserved first and last residue. The D gene is left open where the match is weak. Clone size is not always given. Where it is, it says once, few, many or a class for expanded clones.

v_gene: TRBV4-1
d_gene: -
j_gene: TRBJ2-7
abundance: -
CDR3aa: CASSQVGGYEQYF
CDR3nt: TGCGCCAGCAGCCAAGTTGGAGGCTACGAGCAGTACTTC

v_gene: TRBV10-3
d_gene: -
j_gene: TRBJ2-7
abundance: -
CDR3aa: CAISESRGVNRHEQYF
CDR3nt: TGTGCCATCAGTGAGAGCAGGGGCGTTAATAGGCACGAGCAGTACTTC

v_gene: TRBV6-1
d_gene: TRBD2
j_gene: TRBJ2-7
abundance: -
CDR3aa: CASSETMTSGSDEQYF
CDR3nt: TGTGCCAGCAGTGAGACTATGACTAGCGGGAGTGACGAGCAGTACTTC

v_gene: TRBV6-1
d_gene: -
j_gene: TRBJ2-7
abundance: -
CDR3aa: CASNLPRGGRHEQYF
CDR3nt: TGTGCCAGCAACCTCCCGAGGGGGGGTCGGCACGAGCAGTACTTC

v_gene: TRBV5-6
d_gene: -
j_gene: TRBJ2-1
abundance: -
CDR3aa: CASSLRGTAYNEQFF
CDR3nt: TGTGCCAGCAGCCTGCGTGGTACGGCCTACAATGAGCAGTTCTTC

v_gene: TRBV6-6
d_gene: -
j_gene: TRBJ2-1
abundance: -
CDR3aa: CASSYEGTRGEQFF
CDR3nt: TGTGCCAGCAGTTACGAGGGGACGCGGGGTGAGCAGTTCTTC

v_gene: TRBV7-2
d_gene: -
j_gene: TRBJ2-3
abundance: once
CDR3aa: CASSLRQSPSTDTQYF
CDR3nt: TGTGCCAGCAGCTTACGACAGAGCCCTAGCACAGATACGCAGTATTTT

v_gene: TRBV7-6
d_gene: -
j_gene: TRBJ2-5
abundance: -
CDR3aa: CASSLAENFQETQYF
CDR3nt: TGTGCCAGCAGCTTAGCGGAGAACTTCCAAGAGACCCAGTACTTC

v_gene: TRBV19
d_gene: -
j_gene: TRBJ2-7
abundance: -
CDR3aa: CASLSQGHEQYF
CDR3nt: TGTGCCAGTCTTTCGCAGGGCCACGAGCAGTACTTC

v_gene: TRBV5-6
d_gene: -
j_gene: TRBJ1-1
abundance: -
CDR3aa: CASSLDFLNTEAFF
CDR3nt: TGTGCCAGCAGCTTGGACTTCTTGAACACTGAAGCTTTCTTT

v_gene: TRBV19
d_gene: TRBD1
j_gene: TRBJ2-7
abundance: -
CDR3aa: CASSMGTGAYEQYF
CDR3nt: TGTGCCAGTAGTATGGGGACAGGGGCCTACGAGCAGTACTTC

v_gene: TRBV2
d_gene: -
j_gene: TRBJ1-1
abundance: -
CDR3aa: CASSEALRSNEAFF
CDR3nt: TGTGCCAGCAGTGAAGCGCTTCGATCTAATGAAGCTTTCTTT

v_gene: TRBV18
d_gene: -
j_gene: TRBJ2-5
abundance: -
CDR3aa: CASSPSEGDQETQYF
CDR3nt: TGTGCCAGCTCACCTTCAGAGGGGGACCAAGAGACCCAGTACTTC

v_gene: TRBV6-1
d_gene: TRBD1
j_gene: TRBJ1-2
abundance: -
CDR3aa: CASSRTADRSYGYTF
CDR3nt: TGTGCCAGCAGCCGTACGGCGGACAGGAGCTATGGCTACACCTTC

v_gene: TRBV5-1
d_gene: -
j_gene: TRBJ2-3
abundance: once
CDR3aa: CASSLDKGDTQYF
CDR3nt: TGCGCCAGCAGCTTGGATAAGGGGGATACGCAGTATTTT

v_gene: TRBV5-1
d_gene: -
j_gene: TRBJ2-1
abundance: -
CDR3aa: CASSAPPNNEQFF
CDR3nt: TGCGCCAGCAGCGCGCCCCCCAACAATGAGCAGTTCTTC

v_gene: TRBV5-4
d_gene: -
j_gene: TRBJ1-4
abundance: -
CDR3aa: CASSKGGGNEKLFF
CDR3nt: TGTGCCAGCAGCAAGGGAGGAGGTAATGAAAAACTGTTTTTT

v_gene: TRBV30
d_gene: TRBD1
j_gene: TRBJ2-2
abundance: -
CDR3aa: CAWVTGAANTGELFF
CDR3nt: TGTGCCTGGGTAACAGGGGCGGCGAACACCGGGGAGCTGTTTTTT

v_gene: TRBV12-1
d_gene: -
j_gene: TRBJ2-7
abundance: -
CDR3aa: CASSSGREEYEQYF
CDR3nt: TGTGCCAGCAGCAGTGGGCGGGAGGAATACGAGCAGTACTTC

v_gene: TRBV4-1
d_gene: TRBD2
j_gene: TRBJ2-2
abundance: -
CDR3aa: CASSQSPSGAQWELFF
CDR3nt: TGCGCCAGCAGCCAATCTCCTAGCGGGGCTCAATGGGAGCTGTTTTTT

v_gene: TRBV5-1
d_gene: -
j_gene: TRBJ2-7
abundance: -
CDR3aa: CASSLSSSYEQYF
CDR3nt: TGCGCCAGCAGCTTGAGTAGCTCCTACGAGCAGTACTTC

v_gene: TRBV18
d_gene: -
j_gene: TRBJ2-7
abundance: -
CDR3aa: CASSLEEGYEQYF
CDR3nt: TGTGCCAGCTCACTGGAAGAGGGCTACGAGCAGTACTTC

v_gene: TRBV28
d_gene: -
j_gene: TRBJ1-1
abundance: -
CDR3aa: CASSLIGGYTEAFF
CDR3nt: TGTGCCAGCAGTTTAATTGGAGGGTACACTGAAGCTTTCTTT

v_gene: TRBV27
d_gene: -
j_gene: TRBJ1-1
abundance: -
CDR3aa: CASSLGANTEAFF
CDR3nt: TGTGCCAGCAGTTTAGGGGCCAACACTGAAGCTTTCTTT

v_gene: TRBV19
d_gene: -
j_gene: TRBJ2-7
abundance: -
CDR3aa: CASSPTGGSYEQYF
CDR3nt: TGTGCCAGTAGTCCTACCGGCGGTTCCTACGAGCAGTACTTC

v_gene: TRBV19
d_gene: -
j_gene: TRBJ1-1
abundance: -
CDR3aa: CASSTLGGVTEAFF
CDR3nt: TGTGCCAGTAGTACTCTCGGAGGGGTCACTGAAGCTTTCTTT

v_gene: TRBV10-3
d_gene: TRBD1
j_gene: TRBJ2-1
abundance: -
CDR3aa: CAISVNEGQEDNEQFF
CDR3nt: TGTGCCATCAGTGTTAATGAGGGACAGGAGGACAATGAGCAGTTCTTC

v_gene: TRBV27
d_gene: -
j_gene: TRBJ2-7
abundance: -
CDR3aa: CASTFLHEQYF
CDR3nt: TGTGCCAGCACCTTCCTCCACGAGCAGTACTTC

v_gene: TRBV6-5
d_gene: -
j_gene: TRBJ2-5
abundance: -
CDR3aa: CASSYTTARDTQYF
CDR3nt: TGTGCCAGCAGTTATACGACAGCAAGAGACACCCAGTACTTC

v_gene: TRBV6-1
d_gene: -
j_gene: TRBJ2-3
abundance: -
CDR3aa: CASKVGDIDTQYF
CDR3nt: TGTGCCTCCAAAGTGGGAGATATAGATACGCAGTATTTT

v_gene: TRBV18
d_gene: TRBD2
j_gene: TRBJ2-7
abundance: -
CDR3aa: CASSPSGRGEQYF
CDR3nt: TGTGCCAGCTCACCGAGCGGGAGGGGGGAGCAGTACTTC

v_gene: TRBV5-1
d_gene: -
j_gene: TRBJ2-1
abundance: -
CDR3aa: CASSLFMNEQFF
CDR3nt: TGCGCCAGCAGCTTGTTTATGAATGAGCAGTTCTTC